What follows are 26 T cell receptor beta chains derived from one specimen sequenced in a study of cytomegalovirus exposure and HLA in healthy donors. Vbeta (60) and Jbeta (13) primers were used in the PCR. TCRdb's copy holds only in-frame clones and misses some; the assay was immunoSEQ multiplex PCR. Seen here are some 150,000 clones, roughly 76% observed once, and the top ten hold 2.5% to 3.5%. Sequenced: PBMCs. Receptors were obtained from a woman aged 25 to 39 in good health and CMV-seronegative.

The CDR3 region is CASSPPRTSGSTDTQYF. CDR3 in DNA: TGTGCCAGCAGTCCCCCCCGGACTAGCGGGAGCACAGATACGCAGTATTTT. V is TRBV28 and J is TRBJ2-3, with 11 bases fitting TRBD2. The V gene end was trimmed by 5 bases and the J gene end by 0 bases; junction bases not matched to a gene: 7. Germline CDR1 MDHEN, CDR2 SYDVKM. This CDR3 region has 17 residues.

This chain links TRBV5-1 with TRBJ1-5; 9 bases agree with TRBD1. In germline, CDR1 is SGHRS, CDR2 YFSETQ. The CDR3 is 15 amino acids. The junction had 3 bases not matched to a gene; V was cut back by 0 bases and J by 5 bases. In DNA form, the CDR3 reads TGCGCCAGCAGCTTGGAAACAGGGGGCCATCAGCCCCAGCATTTT. Translation gives CASSLETGGHQPQHF.

The chain couples TRBV7-2 to TRBJ2-5; D is perhaps TRBD1 (6 bases). Trimming shortened V by 7 bases and J by 2 bases, and 8 bases separated the two germline ends. Germline V CDR1 and CDR2: SGHTA, FQGNSA. There are 12 residues in the CDR3. The CDR3 DNA sequence: TGTGCCAGCAACAGGGTACAAGAGACCCAGTACTTC. It yields the protein CASNRVQETQYF.

The sample holds one count of this clone. The rearrangement links TRBV5-8 to TRBJ2-2; no clear D gene. There are 15 residues in the CDR3. Germline V CDR1 and CDR2: SGHTS, YDEGEE. The V gene lost 5 bases and the J gene lost 2 bases, with 13 bases spanning the gap. CDR3 DNA sequence: TGTGCCAGCAGTTTAGCCAGTACAAACACCGGGGAGCTGTTTTTT. It specifies CASSLASTNTGELFF. Combining the CDR3 with reference TRBV5-8 and TRBJ2-2 gives the whole variable domain EAGVTQSPTHLIKTRGQQATLRCSPISGHTSVYWYQQALGLGLQFLLWYDEGEERNRGNFPPRFSGRQFPNYSSELNVNALELEDSALYLCASSLASTNTGELFFGEGSRLTVL.

The V call is TRBV6-1, the J call TRBJ1-1; tentative D call: TRBD1 (6 bases). V lost 2 bases and J lost 10, with 20 bases in between. The CDR3 totals 15 residues. The germline V gene encodes CDR1 MNHNS and CDR2 SASEGT. The CDR3 sequence: CASSEPSSGVLSAFF. The CDR3 bases are TGTGCCAGCAGTGAACCCTCCTCAGGGGTACTTTCAGCTTTCTTT.

V and J are TRBV15 and TRBJ2-3; 8 positions agree with TRBD2. This CDR3 region has 16 residues. V shed 5 bases and J 5 bases; nucleotides not matched to a gene: 12. From germline, CDR1 is LNHNV and CDR2 YYDKDF (reference sequence). CDR3 residues: CATSPRSAGAGDTQYF. The DNA for the CDR3 is TGTGCCACCAGCCCCAGGTCAGCGGGGGCGGGAGATACGCAGTATTTT. Full variable domain (missing parts from reference TRBV15 and TRBJ2-3): DAMVIQNPRYQVTQFGKPVTLSCSQTLNHNVMYWYQQKSSQAPKLLFHYYDKDFNNEADTPDNFQSRRPNTSFCFLDIRSPGLGDTAMYLCATSPRSAGAGDTQYFGPGTRLTVL.

This chain connects TRBV7-3 to TRBJ2-2, with D unclear. V was cut by 5 bases and J by 3 bases, with 10 bases left in between. CDR1 is SGHTA and CDR2 is FQGTGA in the germline V gene. The CDR3 consists of 14 residues. The CDR3, as DNA: TGTGCCAGCAGCCTGACGGGTCACACCGGGGAGCTGTTTTTT. Its translation: CASSLTGHTGELFF.

V gene TRBV4-2 combines with J gene TRBJ2-1; perhaps TRBD1 as D (6 bases). The CDR3 consists of 15 residues. V lost 0 bases, J lost 4 bases, and 10 bases lay in between. Looked up from germline, CDR1 is LGHNA and CDR2 is YNFKEQ. CDR3 region: CASSQEGAVYNEQFF. In DNA, the CDR3 is TGTGCCAGCAGCCAAGAGGGGGCTGTATACAATGAGCAGTTCTTC.

This clone appeared a few times. This sequence joins TRBV2 and TRBJ1-5, with 9 bases fitting TRBD1. Unmatched junction bases numbered 9, after V lost 7 bases and J lost 2 bases. The CDR3 totals 16 residues. Germline V CDR1 and CDR2: SNHLY, FYNNEI. The CDR3: CASTLQGAVGNQPQHF. In DNA, the CDR3 is TGTGCCAGCACACTACAGGGGGCAGTAGGCAATCAGCCCCAGCATTTT.

This chain links TRBV7-9 with TRBJ1-1; 7 bases map to TRBD1. V dropped 5 bases and J dropped 8; count of bases not matched to a gene: 8. Germline CDR1 SEHNR, CDR2 FQNEAQ (reference sequence). CDR3 length: 13 residues. The DNA for the CDR3 is TGTGCCAGCAGCCTATCTCAGACAGGGGAAGCTTTCTTT. Translating it yields CASSLSQTGEAFF.

The rearrangement uses TRBV5-1 and TRBJ2-7, with TRBD1 matching over 7 bases. With V trimmed by 4 bases and J by 0 bases, 10 bases remained unmatched. CDR3 length equals 16 residues. CDR1 and CDR2 (germline): SGHRS, YFSETQ. Here the CDR3 reads CASSGVRDRASYEQYF. In DNA form, the CDR3 reads TGCGCCAGCAGCGGGGTAAGAGACAGGGCCTCCTACGAGCAGTACTTC.

This clone was picked up a small number of times. V and J are TRBV7-8 and TRBJ1-2; the D gene is possibly TRBD1 (5 bases). The germline V gene encodes CDR1 SGHVS and CDR2 FQNEAQ. The CDR3 spans 13 residues. Trimming removed 5 bases from V and 8 bases from J, with 15 bases in between. The CDR3 reads CASSHGQSGGYTF. DNA of the CDR3: TGTGCCAGCAGCCATGGACAATCCGGGGGCTACACCTTC.

This clone has a single count. The chain combines TRBV19 with TRBJ2-3; unclear D gene. CDR3 length: 14 residues. Trimming removed 4 bases from V and 2 bases from J, with 10 bases in between. Germline V gene lookup returns CDR1 LNHDA and CDR2 SQIVND (reference sequence). The CDR3 sequence: CASSNSRVTDTQYF. The CDR3, as DNA: TGTGCCAGTAGTAACTCTCGTGTCACAGATACGCAGTATTTT. Full variable domain (remainder filled in from reference TRBV19 and TRBJ2-3): DGGITQSPKYLFRKEGQNVTLSCEQNLNHDAMYWYRQDPGQGLRLIYYSQIVNDFQKGDIAEGYSVSREKKESFPLTVTSAQKNPTAFYLCASSNSRVTDTQYFGPGTRLTVL.

The rearrangement uses TRBV7-2 and TRBJ2-2; 11 nucleotides align to TRBD2. The CDR3 sequence is 18 residues long. Per the germline V gene, CDR1 is SGHTA and CDR2 is FQGNSA. Germline trimming cut 2 bases from V and 4 bases from J; bases unmatched to any gene: 9. Here the CDR3 reads CASSLQSSTSGSTGELFF. The CDR3 DNA follows: TGTGCCAGCAGCTTACAGTCTAGCACTAGCGGGAGCACCGGGGAGCTGTTTTTT.

This clone was observed a few times. The chain couples TRBV29-1 to TRBJ1-1; 9 nucleotides line up with TRBD1. The CDR3 covers 14 residues. V dropped 6 bases and J dropped 1; count of bases not matched to a gene: 6. Germline V CDR1 and CDR2: SQVTM, ANQGSEA. This CDR3 is CSVGQGFGNTEAFF. CDR3 in DNA: TGCAGCGTGGGACAGGGTTTCGGGAACACTGAAGCTTTCTTT.

V gene TRBV27 combines with J gene TRBJ2-1; unclear D gene. Trimming shortened V by 0 bases and J by 10 bases, and 16 bases separated the two germline ends. CDR3 size: 15 residues. Germline assignment: CDR1 MNHEY and CDR2 SMNVEV (reference sequence). DNA of the CDR3: TGTGCCAGCAGTTTATCGCGTGCAGGCCGCGACGAGCAGTTCTTC. The encoded protein is CASSLSRAGRDEQFF.

This sequence joins TRBV6-6 and TRBJ1-1, with TRBD1 matching over 7 bases. The J segment lost 4 bases and the V segment lost 0 bases, leaving 5 bases of the junction unmatched. The germline V gene encodes CDR1 MNHNY and CDR2 SVGAGI (reference sequence). This CDR3 comprises 15 residues. Written as DNA, the CDR3 is TGTGCCAGCAGTTACTCGGGGACAGTCGGCACTGAAGCTTTCTTT. This translates into CASSYSGTVGTEAFF.

V usage is TRBV30 and J usage is TRBJ1-1; D remains ambiguous. V was trimmed by 0 bases and J by 5 bases, leaving 13 bases between them. CDR1 and CDR2 from the germline V gene are GTSNPN and SVGIG (reference sequence). The CDR3 loop spans 14 amino acids. CDR3 protein: CAWSVLSGLTEAFF. Here the CDR3 DNA reads TGTGCCTGGAGTGTACTGAGCGGGCTAACTGAAGCTTTCTTT.

This clone was detected ten times or more. Other nucleotide sequences in the sample specify the same CDR3. The chain carries TRBV6-6 and TRBJ2-6; a weak D match, TRBD2 (6 bases). CDR1 and CDR2 from the germline V gene are MNHNY and SVGAGI (reference sequence). The CDR3 contains 16 residues. V was clipped by 3 bases and J by 4 bases, with 13 bases between them. CDR3: CASSYRRGTGANVLTF. In DNA form, the CDR3 reads TGTGCCAGCAGTTATAGGAGGGGTACCGGGGCCAACGTCCTGACTTTC.

This chain connects TRBV5-4 to TRBJ2-3; maybe TRBD2 (5 bases). The V end lost 0 bases, the J end lost 2 bases, and 13 bases lay between the germline ends. From germline, CDR1 is SGHNT and CDR2 YYREEE (reference sequence). CDR3 size: 16 residues. The CDR3 region is CASSLGGSQTTDTQYF. CDR3 nucleotides: TGTGCCAGCAGCTTGGGAGGGAGCCAAACCACAGATACGCAGTATTTT.

This rearrangement joins TRBV11-2 to TRBJ1-3; TRBD1 might be the D (5 bases). Trimming removed 2 bases from V and 6 bases from J, with 11 bases in between. The CDR3 sequence is 14 residues long. Germline values: CDR1 SGHAT, CDR2 FQNNGV. CDR3 nucleotides: TGTGCCAGCAGCTTATGGGGCGCCGAAAACACCATATATTTT. Amino acids: CASSLWGAENTIYF.

This chain uses TRBV2 with TRBJ2-1, with TRBD1 matching 8 bases. V lost 6 bases to trimming and J lost 2 bases; unmatched junction nucleotides: 3. CDR3 length: 14 residues. The germline gives CDR1 SNHLY, CDR2 FYNNEI. CDR3 amino acids: CASSRDRTYNEQFF. The CDR3 coding sequence is TGTGCCAGCAGCCGGGACAGGACCTACAATGAGCAGTTCTTC.

The J gene is TRBJ2-5, the V gene TRBV5-1; 8 bases line up with TRBD1. CDR1 and CDR2 from the germline V gene are SGHRS and YFSETQ. J lost 6 bases, V lost 3 bases, and 4 bases had no gene match. This CDR3 comprises 13 residues. As DNA, the CDR3 is TGCGCCAGCAGCTCAGGGGGCGAGAAGACCCAGTACTTC. It encodes CASSSGGEKTQYF.

The chain uses TRBV9 and TRBJ2-3; 7 nucleotides align to TRBD2. CDR1 SGDLS and CDR2 YYNGEE come from the germline V gene. V lost 0 bases, J lost 2 bases, and 6 bases stayed unmatched. CDR3 size: 16 residues. The CDR3 nucleotides are TGTGCCAGCAGCGTAGAAAGGACTAGGTACACAGATACGCAGTATTTT. Residues: CASSVERTRYTDTQYF.

The chain uses TRBV10-3 and TRBJ1-4; TRBD1 is a possible D gene (6 bases). The germline CDR1 and CDR2 sequences are ENHRY and SYGVKD. V gave up 4 bases and J gave up 8 bases, with 17 bases separating them. This CDR3 spans 15 amino acids. The CDR3 spells CAISVADRPREKLFF. CDR3 bases: TGTGCCATCAGTGTCGCAGACAGGCCAAGGGAAAAACTGTTTTTT.

The chain recombines TRBV7-9 with TRBJ2-6, with a tentative D call TRBD2 (5 bases). Deletions cut 5 bases from V and 3 bases from J, with 14 bases between. The CDR3 contains 16 residues. CDR1 and CDR2 (germline): SEHNR, FQNEAQ (reference sequence). CDR3 sequence reads: CASSPGTGNGANVLTF. CDR3 sequence (DNA): TGTGCCAGCAGCCCGGGTACGGGGAATGGGGCCAACGTCCTGACTTTC.